The 24 T cell receptor beta chains in this list originate from one sample, sequenced in a study of blood T cells in healthy people across ages. For the second PCR, which ran for roughly 6 to 11 cycles, a sample-barcoded 5' primer and a J-beta primer mix were used. TCRdb itself ran the 5' RACE reads through MiXCR, one entry per CDR3 protein. Found here are approximately 350,000 distinct CDR3 sequences, approximately 51% of them singletons; the top ten hold 45% to 55%. What was sequenced was blood. The receptors were gathered from a man aged 60-69 years in good health.

This clonotype showed up many times. V is TRBV15 and J is TRBJ2-5; possibly TRBD1 for D (6 bases). Germline V lookup: CDR1 LNHNV, CDR2 YYDKDF (reference sequence). V was shortened by 0 bases and J by 2 bases, with 13 bases between the two germline ends. The CDR3 is 16 residues long. CDR3 bases: TGTGCCACCAGCAGAGACCGGGACATCCTACAAGAGACCCAGTACTTC. Translation gives CATSRDRDILQETQYF.

This clonotype was recorded at least ten times. V is TRBV28 and J is TRBJ1-2, with a tentative D call TRBD1 (6 bases). Germline V lookup: CDR1 MDHEN, CDR2 SYDVKM. The CDR3 is 16 amino acids. The V end was cut by 7 bases, the J end by 8 bases, with 26 bases between. The chain's CDR3 is CASTQSGPGELGGYTF. The CDR3, as DNA: TGTGCCAGCACCCAAAGTGGTCCAGGGGAGCTGGGGGGCTACACCTTC.

The chain joins TRBV6-1 to TRBJ2-2, with 7 nucleotides matching TRBD1. V was pared by 1 base and J by 4 bases, with 3 bases of the junction left unmatched. Germline V gene sequence: CDR1 MNHNS, CDR2 SASEGT. The CDR3 extends over 15 amino acids. The CDR3 region has the DNA TGTGCCAGCAGTGAAGAGGGGGCTGTCACCGGGGAGCTGTTTTTT. This gives the protein CASSEEGAVTGELFF.

This clonotype was observed many times. The gene calls are TRBV20-1 and TRBJ2-4; maybe TRBD2 (6 bases). Germline CDR1 and CDR2: DFQATT and SNEGSKA (reference sequence). V was cut by 7 bases and J by 3 bases, with 16 bases left in between. The CDR3 length is 14 residues. CDR3 in DNA: TGCAGTGGAAGGGGAGGTTCAGACAAAAACATTCAGTACTTC. Protein: CSGRGGSDKNIQYF.

Only a few counts were recorded for this clonotype. This chain links TRBV12-3 or TRBV12-4 with TRBJ2-1; possibly TRBD2 for D (5 bases). Trimming took 2 bases from V and 5 from J, leaving 10 bases between them. The CDR3 extends over 14 amino acids. The CDR3 reads CASSLTAVHNEQFF. The CDR3 bases are TGTGCCAGCAGTTTAACAGCGGTACACAATGAGCAGTTCTTC.

On this clonotype itself: Possible read error: a much larger clone is one base away. V is TRBV2 and J is TRBJ2-4; 12 bases map to TRBD2. The DNA matches TRBJ2-7 better at its end, which makes the J call doubtful. Germline CDR1 and CDR2: SNHLY and FYNNEI. The CDR3 spans 15 residues. The chain's CDR3 is CASTRTSGRKNEQYF. The CDR3, as DNA: TGTGCCAGCACTCGAACTAGCGGGAGGAAAAACGAGCAGTACTTC.

The J gene is TRBJ2-3, the V gene TRBV7-8; 9 bases are a match to TRBD2. V shed 7 bases and J 4 bases; nucleotides not matched to a gene: 9. The CDR3 totals 15 residues. Germline V gene sequence: CDR1 SGHVS, CDR2 FQNEAQ. The DNA for the CDR3 is TGTGCCAGCAAAGGCGGGGGGGCCGGCGCAGATACGCAGTATTTT. Residues: CASKGGGAGADTQYF. Full variable domain (missing parts from reference TRBV7-8 and TRBJ2-3): GAGVSQSPRYKVAKRGQDVALRCDPISGHVSLFWYQQALGQGPEFLTYFQNEAQLDKSGLPSDRFFAERPEGSVSTLKIQRTQQEDSAVYLCASKGGGAGADTQYFGPGTRLTVL.

This chain joins TRBV12-5 and TRBJ2-1, with TRBD2 identical over 9 bases. The CDR3 has 17 residues. The germline gives CDR1 LGHNT, CDR2 FRNRAP. Trimming cost V 1 base and J 4 bases; bases outside gene matches: 8. The DNA of the CDR3 is TGTGCTAGTGGTTTGGCACCACGTCTAGCGGGATACAATGAGCAGTTCTTC. Amino acids: CASGLAPRLAGYNEQFF.

This clonotype occurred a few times. This may be a read error: a much more frequent sequence differs by one nucleotide. The gene calls are TRBV7-2 and TRBJ2-5; possibly TRBD1 for D (5 bases). The CDR3 is 14 residues long. Trimming removed 5 bases at V and 0 bases at J, with 10 bases between. Looked up from germline, CDR1 is SGHTA and CDR2 is FQGNSA. The CDR3 DNA sequence: TGTGCCAGCAGCGTAGGGGCTTACCAAGAGACCCAGTACTTC. Translating it yields CASSVGAYQETQYF.

The chain uses TRBV29-1 and TRBJ2-5; TRBD1 aligns across 9 bases. V was pared by 4 bases and J by 5 bases, with 11 bases of the junction left unmatched. CDR1 SQVTM and CDR2 ANQGSEA come from the germline V gene. The CDR3 is 15 amino acids. The CDR3 nucleotides are TGCAGCGTTGTGAGGCCAGGACAGGGGACCGAGACCCAGTACTTC. Translation gives CSVVRPGQGTETQYF.

The chain combines TRBV7-2 with TRBJ2-1; TRBD1 is a possible D gene (5 bases). The CDR3 runs 18 residues. V was pared by 0 bases and J by 0 bases, with 15 bases between. Germline CDR1 SGHTA, CDR2 FQGNSA. CDR3: CASSLAMSRGSSYNEQFF. The DNA of the CDR3 is TGTGCCAGCAGCTTAGCAATGTCAAGGGGAAGCTCCTACAATGAGCAGTTCTTC.

The V call is TRBV20-1, the J call TRBJ2-7; 8 bases agree with TRBD2. Per the germline V gene, CDR1 is DFQATT and CDR2 is SNEGSKA (reference sequence). The CDR3 covers 14 residues. V lost 6 bases, J lost 0 bases, and 7 bases stayed unmatched. The CDR3 bases are TGCAGTGCCCTGACTAGCGCGAGCTCCTACGAGCAGTACTTC. Its protein product is CSALTSASSYEQYF.

This clonotype was detected a few times. The rearrangement uses TRBV6-2 or TRBV6-3 and TRBJ2-1; D might be TRBD1 or TRBD2, each matching 5 bases. Germline V gene sequence: CDR1 MNHEY, CDR2 SVGEGT. CDR3 length equals 12 residues. The germline V and J ends were trimmed by 2 bases and 11 bases, with 10 bases remaining between them. Written as DNA, the CDR3 is TGTGCCAGCAGTTACAGTGGGACGCAGCAGTTCTTC. Amino acid sequence: CASSYSGTQQFF.

The chain recombines TRBV7-2 with TRBJ2-1; 10 bases are a match to TRBD2. The V and J ends lost 2 bases and 8 bases, in that order; junction bases with no gene match: 6. Looked up from germline, CDR1 is SGHTA and CDR2 is FQGNSA. The CDR3 is 15 residues long. CDR3 in DNA: TGTGCCAGCAGCTTACCAGCGGGGGGGCATGATGAGCAGTTCTTC. Translation gives CASSLPAGGHDEQFF.

CDR3 nucleotide sequence: TGTGCCAGCAGCTTAAGGGAGGCCAACGTCCTGACTTTC. Amino acids: CASSLREANVLTF. The V gene is TRBV7-9, the J gene TRBJ2-6; D remains ambiguous. This CDR3 spans 13 amino acids. Trimming pared 2 bases from V and 6 bases from J, leaving 5 bases between. Germline V CDR1 and CDR2: SEHNR, FQNEAQ (reference sequence).

This chain uses TRBV11-2 with TRBJ1-6; TRBD1 is a possible D gene (6 bases). CDR3 size: 14 residues. With 3 bases removed from V and 7 bases from J, the gap between germline ends came to 10 bases. The germline V gene has CDR1 SGHAT and CDR2 FQNNGV. This chain's CDR3 is CASSLAQGNSPLHF. CDR3 nucleotides: TGTGCCAGCAGCTTGGCCCAGGGGAATTCACCCCTCCACTTT.

The chain uses TRBV29-1 and TRBJ2-5; 7 bases align to TRBD1. Trimming took 7 bases from V and 2 from J; bases not matched to a gene: 4. The CDR3 has 12 amino acids. Germline values: CDR1 SQVTM, CDR2 ANQGSEA. CDR3 DNA: TGCAGCGGTAGACAGGGTCAAGAGACCCAGTACTTC. Its protein is CSGRQGQETQYF.

The chain links TRBV7-2 to TRBJ2-7, with D possibly matching TRBD2 (6 bases). Trimming took 0 bases from V and 3 from J, leaving 12 bases between them. The germline V gene encodes CDR1 SGHTA and CDR2 FQGNSA. The CDR3 length is 15 residues. CDR3 residues: CASSLAEGALYEQYF. The CDR3 DNA follows: TGTGCCAGCAGCTTAGCGGAGGGCGCCCTCTACGAGCAGTACTTC.

This clonotype came up many times. V usage is TRBV10-3 and J usage is TRBJ2-1; 7 bases align to TRBD1. The CDR3 has 13 amino acids. After removal of 6 bases from V and 5 bases from J, the junction contained 4 bases not matched to a gene. The germline V gene has CDR1 ENHRY and CDR2 SYGVKD. The DNA for the CDR3 is TGTGCCATCAGGACGGGACAGCACAATGAGCAGTTCTTC. Translating gives CAIRTGQHNEQFF.

A word on this clonotype: As the CDR3 is not closed by the conserved phenylalanine or tryptophan, this likely results from a read error. The chain carries TRBV28 and TRBJ2-1; possible D gene TRBD1, 6 bases. The CDR3 contains 16 residues. V was shortened by 5 bases and J by 6 bases, with 20 bases between the two germline ends. Per germline, CDR1 MDHEN and CDR2 SYDVKM. In DNA, the CDR3 is TGTGCCAGCAGTCCTACAGGGTTAGGGCTGTTCAATGAGCAGTTCTGC. As protein: CASSPTGLGLFNEQFC.

The chain joins TRBV4-1 to TRBJ2-5; 12 bases align to TRBD2. Germline values: CDR1 MGHRA, CDR2 YSYEKL. Germline trimming cut 2 bases from V and 5 bases from J; bases unmatched to any gene: 6. The CDR3 sequence is 16 residues long. The CDR3 region is CASSQTLAGGPETQYF. The CDR3 DNA sequence: TGCGCCAGCAGCCAAACTCTAGCGGGAGGGCCGGAGACCCAGTACTTC.

Remarks on this clonotype: The junction does not match germline at one end; this may be a read error. The chain links TRBV5-1 to TRBJ2-1, with 8 nucleotides matching TRBD2. The germline V gene has CDR1 SGHRS and CDR2 YFSETQ. The CDR3 is made up of 12 amino acids. CDR3 sequence reads: CASSAAGEAGFF. In nucleotides, the CDR3 is TGTGCCAGCAGCGCAGCGGGAGAGGCAGGGTTCTTC.

This clonotype was recorded once. The chain has TRBV5-5 and TRBJ1-1; D unresolved. The V and J ends lost 4 bases and 2 bases respectively, with 21 bases between them. Germline V CDR1 and CDR2: SGHKS, YYEKEE (reference sequence). The CDR3 spans 17 residues. The CDR3 loop reads CASSRYRAQGPNTEAFF. Written as DNA, the CDR3 is TGTGCCAGCAGCCGTTACCGGGCTCAAGGCCCCAACACTGAAGCTTTCTTT.

This rearrangement joins TRBV20-1 to TRBJ2-1; D is uncertain. The V end was cut by 1 base, the J end by 0 bases, with 10 bases between. The CDR3 runs to 15 residues. Germline CDR1 DFQATT, CDR2 SNEGSKA (reference sequence). This chain's CDR3 is CSARGLDASYNEQFF. CDR3 coding DNA: TGCAGTGCTAGAGGGCTTGATGCCTCCTACAATGAGCAGTTCTTC.